A single TCR beta chain is shown here with its context. Its antigen is unidentified. The sample belongs to a study of blood T cells in healthy people across ages. Then a second PCR, running roughly 7 to 11 cycles, was carried out with a sample-barcoded 5' primer and a J-beta primer mix. MiXCR was run by TCRdb on the 5' RACE reads, yielding one entry per CDR3 protein. The sample carries some 710,000 distinct CDR3 sequences, 20% to 25% recorded once. Findings and caveats of the study: Changes in expanded clonotypes were possibly confounded, as the CMV status of donors was unknown. Estimates of total diversity, which came from one million sequenced T cells, were considered to be underestimates. Both higher diversity and more naive CD4+ cells marked long-lived donors when set against aged donors. Roughly linear age-related decline in beta diversity appeared, significant by age roughly 40.

The material sequenced was blood. The sequence was collected from an older man in good health.

As DNA, the CDR3 is TGCGCCAGCAGCTTCGCCCTGACGGGTGAGCAGTACTTC. Its translation is CASSFALTGEQYF. The rearrangement joins TRBV5-1 to TRBJ2-7; D gene unclear. Trimming removed 2 bases from V and 7 bases from J, with 13 bases in between. The germline gives CDR1 SGHRS, CDR2 YFSETQ. The CDR3 loop spans 13 amino acids.